The 5 T cell receptor beta chains in this list originate from one sample, sequenced in a study of blood T cell repertoires in COVID-19 (dated by TCRdb to the early 2020s). Library generation was performed with the immunoSEQ multiplex PCR assay. TCRdb retrieved this table from immuneACCESS and kept in-frame rearrangements only. Not all clones are present; in checked studies, unresolved V genes account for under half, and no reason is known for the remainder. This sample lists roughly 100,000 clones; 86% were detected once. Under 20% of the sample belongs to the ten largest clones. Sequenced sample: peripheral blood. Source of these receptors: a woman older than 75 with acute or convalescent COVID-19.

The V call is TRBV7-9, the J call TRBJ1-6, with D possibly matching TRBD1 (5 bases). The CDR3 runs 14 residues. Deletions cut 7 bases from V and 6 bases from J, with 13 bases between. Germline-derived CDR1 and CDR2 are SEHNR and FQNEAQ (reference sequence). DNA of the CDR3: TGTGCCAGCACCGTGGGGGGAGGTAATTCACCCCTCCACTTT. It codes for CASTVGGGNSPLHF.

Only a few counts were recorded for this clone. This chain joins TRBV5-1 and TRBJ2-1; maybe TRBD1 (6 bases). Between the trimmed V and J ends, which lost 4 bases and 6 bases, there was a span of 11 bases. Germline V CDR1 and CDR2: SGHRS, YFSETQ. CDR3 length: 13 amino acids. The CDR3 DNA is TGCGCCAGCAGCACCACGACAGGCAATGAGCAGTTCTTC. It encodes CASSTTTGNEQFF.

The V call is TRBV2, the J call TRBJ2-1; 14 bases are shared with TRBD2. J lost 9 bases, V lost 2 bases, and 3 bases had no gene match. This CDR3 has 15 residues. CDR1 and CDR2 from the germline V gene are SNHLY and FYNNEI. CDR3 in amino acids: CASSERTSGGFEQFF. The CDR3 DNA reads as TGTGCCAGCAGTGAACGGACTAGCGGGGGGTTTGAGCAGTTCTTC.

CDR3 amino acids: CASSDTRTVPEQYF. CDR3 nucleotides: TGTGCCAGCAGCGACACAAGGACAGTACCCGAGCAGTACTTC. The rearrangement uses TRBV7-9 and TRBJ2-7, with D possibly matching TRBD1 (6 bases). The CDR3 sequence is 14 residues long. Germline V gives CDR1 SEHNR, CDR2 FQNEAQ (reference sequence). V was trimmed by 5 bases and J by 6 bases, leaving 17 bases between them.

This clone has just a few counts. The rearrangement uses TRBV15 and TRBJ1-2, with D uncertain. CDR3 size: 14 residues. The germline CDR1 and CDR2 sequences are LNHNV and YYDKDF (reference sequence). V gave up 2 bases and J gave up 10 bases, with 17 bases separating them. CDR3 in DNA: TGTGCCACCAGCAGACCGGGTTATCCCCCAAACTACACCTTC. It translates to CATSRPGYPPNYTF. Using reference TRBV15 and TRBJ1-2 for the parts outside the CDR3, the full variable domain is DAMVIQNPRYQVTQFGKPVTLSCSQTLNHNVMYWYQQKSSQAPKLLFHYYDKDFNNEADTPDNFQSRRPNTSFCFLDIRSPGLGDTAMYLCATSRPGYPPNYTFGSGTRLTVV.